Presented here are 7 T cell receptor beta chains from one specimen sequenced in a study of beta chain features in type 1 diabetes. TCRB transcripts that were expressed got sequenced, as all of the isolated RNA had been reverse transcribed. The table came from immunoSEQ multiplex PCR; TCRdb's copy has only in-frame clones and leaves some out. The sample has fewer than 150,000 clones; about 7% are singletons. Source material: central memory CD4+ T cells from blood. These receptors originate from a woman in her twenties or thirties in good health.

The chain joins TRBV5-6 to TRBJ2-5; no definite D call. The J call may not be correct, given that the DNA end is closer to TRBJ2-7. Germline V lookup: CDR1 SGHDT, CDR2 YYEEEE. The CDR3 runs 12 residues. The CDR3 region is CASSLDKYEQYF. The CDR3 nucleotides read TGTGCCAGCAGCTTAGACAAGTACGAGCAGTACTTC.

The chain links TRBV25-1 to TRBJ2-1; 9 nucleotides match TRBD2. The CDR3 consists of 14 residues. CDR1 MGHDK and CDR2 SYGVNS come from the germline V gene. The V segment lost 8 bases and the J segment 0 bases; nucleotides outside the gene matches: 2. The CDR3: CASAGGSSYNEQFF. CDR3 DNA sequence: TGTGCCAGCGCGGGAGGGAGCTCCTACAATGAGCAGTTCTTC. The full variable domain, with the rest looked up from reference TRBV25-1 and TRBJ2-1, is EADIYQTPRYLVIGTGKKITLECSQTMGHDKMYWYQQDPGMELHLIHYSYGVNSTEKGDLSSESTVSRIRTEHFPLTLESARPSHTSQYLCASAGGSSYNEQFFGPGTRLTVL.

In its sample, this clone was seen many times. DNA of the CDR3: TGTGCCAGCAGTTCAACAGATACGCAGTATTTT. Protein sequence: CASSSTDTQYF. The chain is built from TRBV28 and TRBJ2-3, with D unclear. Trimming stripped 4 bases from V and 3 bases from J, with 2 bases between. The CDR3 runs to 11 residues. CDR1 is MDHEN, CDR2 SYDVKM, per germline.

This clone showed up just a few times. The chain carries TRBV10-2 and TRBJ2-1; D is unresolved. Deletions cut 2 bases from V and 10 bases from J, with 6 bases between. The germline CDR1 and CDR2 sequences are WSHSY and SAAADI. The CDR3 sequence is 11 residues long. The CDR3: CASSEPREQFF. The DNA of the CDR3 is TGCGCCAGCAGTGAGCCGAGGGAGCAGTTCTTC.

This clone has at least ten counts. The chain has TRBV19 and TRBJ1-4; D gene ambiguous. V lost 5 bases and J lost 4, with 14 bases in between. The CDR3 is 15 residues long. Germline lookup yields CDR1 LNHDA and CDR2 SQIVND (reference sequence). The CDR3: CASSPRQLLNEKLFF. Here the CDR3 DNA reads TGTGCCAGTAGTCCTCGACAACTCCTTAATGAAAAACTGTTTTTT. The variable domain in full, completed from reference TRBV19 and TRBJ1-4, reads DGGITQSPKYLFRKEGQNVTLSCEQNLNHDAMYWYRQDPGQGLRLIYYSQIVNDFQKGDIAEGYSVSREKKESFPLTVTSAQKNPTAFYLCASSPRQLLNEKLFFGSGTQLSVL.

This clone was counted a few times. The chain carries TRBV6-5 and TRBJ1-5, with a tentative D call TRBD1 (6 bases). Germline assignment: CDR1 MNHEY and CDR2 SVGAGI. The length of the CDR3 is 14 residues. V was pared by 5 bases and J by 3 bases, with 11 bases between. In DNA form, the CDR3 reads TGTGCCAGCAGTCACCGGGACAACAATCAGCCCCAGCATTTT. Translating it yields CASSHRDNNQPQHF.

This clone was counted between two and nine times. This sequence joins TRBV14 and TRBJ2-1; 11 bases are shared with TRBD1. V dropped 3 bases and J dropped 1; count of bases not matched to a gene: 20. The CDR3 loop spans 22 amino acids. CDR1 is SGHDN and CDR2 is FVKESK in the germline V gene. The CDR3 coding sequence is TGTGCCAGCAGCCATCCCCCACCGGGACAGGGGGTTATCTTAGGATCCTACAATGAGCAGTTCTTC. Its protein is CASSHPPPGQGVILGSYNEQFF.